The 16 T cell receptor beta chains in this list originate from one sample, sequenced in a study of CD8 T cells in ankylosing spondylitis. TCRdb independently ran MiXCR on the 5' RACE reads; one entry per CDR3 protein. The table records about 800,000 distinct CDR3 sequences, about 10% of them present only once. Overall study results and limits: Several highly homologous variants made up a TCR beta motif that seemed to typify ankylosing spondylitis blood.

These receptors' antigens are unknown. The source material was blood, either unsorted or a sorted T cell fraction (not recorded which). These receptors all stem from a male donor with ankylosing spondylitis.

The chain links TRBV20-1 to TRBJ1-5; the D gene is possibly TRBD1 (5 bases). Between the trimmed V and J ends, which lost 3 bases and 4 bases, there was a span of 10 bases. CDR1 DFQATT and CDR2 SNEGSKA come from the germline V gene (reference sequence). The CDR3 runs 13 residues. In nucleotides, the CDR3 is TGCAGTGCTAGGGCAGGGATGAATCAGCCCCAGCATTTT. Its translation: CSARAGMNQPQHF.

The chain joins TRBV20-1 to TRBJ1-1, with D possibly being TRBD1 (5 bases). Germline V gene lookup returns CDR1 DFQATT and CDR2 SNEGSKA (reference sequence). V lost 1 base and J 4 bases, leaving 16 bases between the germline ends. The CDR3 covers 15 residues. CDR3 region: CSARVGGLRATEAFF. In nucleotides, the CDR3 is TGCAGTGCTAGAGTTGGGGGACTTAGGGCCACTGAAGCTTTCTTT.

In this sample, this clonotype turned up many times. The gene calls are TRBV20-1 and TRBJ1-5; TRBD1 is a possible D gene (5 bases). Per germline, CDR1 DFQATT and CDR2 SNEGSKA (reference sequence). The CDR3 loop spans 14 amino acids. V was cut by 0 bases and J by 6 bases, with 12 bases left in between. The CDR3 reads CSARDRGGGQPQHF. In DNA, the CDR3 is TGCAGTGCTAGAGATCGAGGCGGGGGTCAGCCCCAGCATTTT.

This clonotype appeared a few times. CDR3 protein: CASSLDRVGNTEAFF. CDR3 in DNA: TGCGCCAGCAGCTTGGACAGGGTCGGGAACACTGAAGCTTTCTTT. The chain couples TRBV5-1 to TRBJ1-1; a possible D gene is TRBD1 (6 bases). Per germline, CDR1 SGHRS and CDR2 YFSETQ. The V gene lost 0 bases and the J gene lost 1 base, with 10 bases spanning the gap. This CDR3 comprises 15 residues.

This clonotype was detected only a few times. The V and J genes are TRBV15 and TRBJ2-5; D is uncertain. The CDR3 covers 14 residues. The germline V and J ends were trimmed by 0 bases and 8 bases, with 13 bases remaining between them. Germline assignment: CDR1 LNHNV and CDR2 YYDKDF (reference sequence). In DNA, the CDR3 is TGTGCCACCAGCAGAGAGCCGACCCTTGAAACCCAGTACTTC. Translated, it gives CATSREPTLETQYF.

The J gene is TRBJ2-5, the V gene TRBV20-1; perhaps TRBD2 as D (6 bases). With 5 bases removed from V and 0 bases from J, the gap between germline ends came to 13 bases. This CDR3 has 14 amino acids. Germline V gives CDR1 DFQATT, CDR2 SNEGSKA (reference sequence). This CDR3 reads CSASPLADQETQYF. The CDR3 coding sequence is TGCAGTGCTTCTCCGTTAGCGGACCAAGAGACCCAGTACTTC.

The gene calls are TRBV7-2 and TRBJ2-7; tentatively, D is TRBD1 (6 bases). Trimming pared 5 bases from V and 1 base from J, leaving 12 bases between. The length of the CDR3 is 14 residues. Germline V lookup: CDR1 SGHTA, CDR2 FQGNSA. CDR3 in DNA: TGTGCCAGCAGCAGGGACACCATATCCTACGAGCAGTACTTC. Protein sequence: CASSRDTISYEQYF.

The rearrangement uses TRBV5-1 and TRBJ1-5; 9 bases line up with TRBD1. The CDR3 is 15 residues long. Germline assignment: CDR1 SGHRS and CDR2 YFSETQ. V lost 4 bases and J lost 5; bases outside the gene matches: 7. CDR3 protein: CASSITGGYDQPQHF. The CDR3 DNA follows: TGCGCCAGCAGCATAACAGGGGGCTACGATCAGCCCCAGCATTTT.

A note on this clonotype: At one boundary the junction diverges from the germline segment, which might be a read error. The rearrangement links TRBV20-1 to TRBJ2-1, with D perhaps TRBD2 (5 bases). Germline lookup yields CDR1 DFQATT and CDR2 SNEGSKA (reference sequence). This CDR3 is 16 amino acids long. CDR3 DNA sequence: TGCTGTGCTAGCCTAACTACCCGCCCGTCCTACAATGAGCAGTTCTTC. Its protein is CCASLTTRPSYNEQFF.

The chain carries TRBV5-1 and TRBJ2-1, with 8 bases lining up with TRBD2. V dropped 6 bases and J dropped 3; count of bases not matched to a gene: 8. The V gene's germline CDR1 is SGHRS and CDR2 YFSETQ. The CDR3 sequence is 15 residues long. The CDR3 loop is CASKGRLAGYNEQFF. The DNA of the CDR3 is TGCGCCAGCAAGGGAAGGCTAGCGGGCTACAATGAGCAGTTCTTC.

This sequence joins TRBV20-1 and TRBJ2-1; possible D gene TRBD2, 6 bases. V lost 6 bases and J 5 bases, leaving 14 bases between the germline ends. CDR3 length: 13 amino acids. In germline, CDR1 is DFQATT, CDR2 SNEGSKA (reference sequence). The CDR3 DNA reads TGCAGTGCGTGGGACTTTCGTAACAATGAGCAGTTCTTC. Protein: CSAWDFRNNEQFF.

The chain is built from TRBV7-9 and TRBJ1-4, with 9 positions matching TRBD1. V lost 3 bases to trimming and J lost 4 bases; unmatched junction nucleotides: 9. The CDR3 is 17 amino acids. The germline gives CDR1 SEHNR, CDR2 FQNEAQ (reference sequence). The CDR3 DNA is TGTGCCAGCAGCTTTTCTGGACAGGGGTCAGATAATGAAAAACTGTTTTTT. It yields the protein CASSFSGQGSDNEKLFF.

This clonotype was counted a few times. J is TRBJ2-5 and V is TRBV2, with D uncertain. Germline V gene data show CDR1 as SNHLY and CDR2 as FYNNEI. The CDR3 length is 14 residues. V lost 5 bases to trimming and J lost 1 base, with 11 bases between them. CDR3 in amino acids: CASSIRRLQETQYF. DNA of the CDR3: TGTGCCAGCAGTATCCGACGGCTCCAAGAGACCCAGTACTTC. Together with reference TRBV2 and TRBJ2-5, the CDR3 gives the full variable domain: EPEVTQTPSHQVTQMGQEVILRCVPISNHLYFYWYRQILGQKVEFLVSFYNNEISEKSEIFDDQFSVERPDGSNFTLKIRSTKLEDSAMYFCASSIRRLQETQYFGPGTRLLVL.

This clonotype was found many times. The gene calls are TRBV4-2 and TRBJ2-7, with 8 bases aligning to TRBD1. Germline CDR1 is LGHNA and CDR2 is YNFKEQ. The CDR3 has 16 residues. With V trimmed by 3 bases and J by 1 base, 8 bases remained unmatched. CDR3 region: CASSQPGGAESYEQYF. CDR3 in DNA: TGTGCCAGCAGCCAGCCAGGGGGCGCAGAGTCCTACGAGCAGTACTTC.

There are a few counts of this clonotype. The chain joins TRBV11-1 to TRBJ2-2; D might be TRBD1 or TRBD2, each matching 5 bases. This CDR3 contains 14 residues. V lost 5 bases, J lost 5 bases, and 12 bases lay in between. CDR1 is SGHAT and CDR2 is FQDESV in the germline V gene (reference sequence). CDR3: CASSPGARTGELFF. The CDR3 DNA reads TGTGCCAGCAGCCCCGGGGCCAGGACCGGGGAGCTGTTTTTT.

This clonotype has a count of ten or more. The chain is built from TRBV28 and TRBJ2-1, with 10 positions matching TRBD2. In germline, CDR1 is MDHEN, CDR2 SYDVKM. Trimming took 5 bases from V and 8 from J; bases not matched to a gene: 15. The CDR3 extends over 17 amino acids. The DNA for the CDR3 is TGTGCCAGCAGTACCTGGACTAGCGGAGCGTCAGTTGATGAGCAGTTCTTC. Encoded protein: CASSTWTSGASVDEQFF.